These T cell receptor beta chains were read from a single sample in a study of T cell clones after liver transplantation. Their antigens remain unidentified. TCRdb's table, derived via immunoSEQ multiplex PCR, lists solely in-frame clones and lacks some. The profile covers about 4,800 clones, with about two fifths appearing a single time and around 13% taken by the ten largest. The material sequenced was CD4+ T cells from cultured PBMCs. All receptors come from a human patient who received a liver transplant. Some T cells may be supplied by the graft donor. Each CDR3 is given with its conserved first and last residue. D genes are given only for firm matches. The listing skips clone size in some rows; elsewhere it reads once, few, many or a size class.

TRBJ1-4	TRBV6-6	TRBD1	-	TGTGCCAGCCCAAGGGGGCAGCCAAATGAAAAACTGTTTTTT	CASPRGQPNEKLFF
TRBJ1-4	TRBV2	-	-	TGTGCCAGCAGTGAAGAGGTCCGGGAAAAACTGTTTTTT	CASSEEVREKLFF
TRBJ1-4	TRBV2	TRBD1	-	TGTGCCTCTACAGGGGGCGTAACTAATGAAAAACTGTTTTTT	CASTGGVTNEKLFF
TRBJ2-3	TRBV11-1	-	-	TGTGCCAGCACAGTGGGATTCACAGATACGCAGTATTTT	CASTVGFTDTQYF
TRBJ2-7	TRBV5-4	-	few	TGTGCCAGCAGCTTGAGAAGCGGAAGTCCCTACGAGCAGTACTTC	CASSLRSGSPYEQYF
TRBJ2-2	TRBV5-1	-	-	TGCGCCAGCAGCTTGAGGTCCACAGTGGGAGGAGGCGGGGAGCTGTTTTTT	CASSLRSTVGGGGELFF
TRBJ1-1	TRBV10-3	TRBD1	few	TGTGCCATCAGTTCGTCAGGGGGGAACACTGAAGCTTTCTTT	CAISSSGGNTEAFF
TRBJ2-7	TRBV28	-	medium-sized	TGTGCCAGCAGTAGATATTACGAGCAGTACTTC	CASSRYYEQYF
TRBJ2-3	TRBV28	TRBD1	-	TGTGCCAGCAGTTCCATGGGACAGTTCACAGATACGCAGTATTTT	CASSSMGQFTDTQYF
TRBJ2-1	TRBV28	TRBD2	-	TGTGCCAGTTCGGGACTAGCGGGGAACTCACCATACAATGAGCAGTTCTTC	CASSGLAGNSPYNEQFF
TRBJ2-7	TRBV11-3	-	few	TGTGCCAGCAGCTTCCGGAGCTCCTACGAGCAGTACTTC	CASSFRSSYEQYF
TRBJ1-5	TRBV7-2	-	-	TGTGCCAGCAGCTTAGTGTACCTCAATCAGCCCCAGCATTTT	CASSLVYLNQPQHF
TRBJ2-1	TRBV9	TRBD2	-	TGTGCCAGCAGCGCGAGCGGGAACTACAATGAGCAGTTCTTC	CASSASGNYNEQFF
TRBJ1-1	TRBV18	-	-	TGTGCCAGCTCACCAGGGTTTTACACTGAAGCTTTCTTT	CASSPGFYTEAFF
TRBJ1-1	TRBV28	-	-	TGTGCCAGCAGTGGGACCCTCCTCATCGTGAACACTGAAGCTTTCTTT	CASSGTLLIVNTEAFF
TRBJ1-1	TRBV28	-	-	TGTGCTACAGGGTACACTGAAGCTTTCTTT	CATGYTEAFF
TRBJ2-3	TRBV5-1	TRBD2	-	TGCGCCAGCAGCTGGACCCTAGCGGCCAGCACAGATACGCAGTATTTT	CASSWTLAASTDTQYF
TRBJ1-2	TRBV28	-	-	TGTGCCAGCAGTAAGACGGTCCCAAGCTATGGCTACACCTTC	CASSKTVPSYGYTF
TRBJ2-7	TRBV4-3	TRBD2	-	TGCGCCAGCAGCCAAGGGTGGAGGACTAGCCGCTCCTACGAGCAGTACTTC	CASSQGWRTSRSYEQYF
TRBJ2-7	TRBV5-1	TRBD1	medium-sized	TGCGCCAGCAGCCGTAGAGGGGGCGATCTGTACGAGCAGTACTTC	CASSRRGGDLYEQYF
TRBJ2-7	TRBV28	-	-	TGTGCCAGCAGTTTCACCGGGACGCTTAGGGGGTACGAGCAGTACTTC	CASSFTGTLRGYEQYF
TRBJ1-1	TRBV5-4	-	medium-sized	TGTGCCAGCAGAAGGGGGGACACACTCAGTGAAGCTTTCTTT	CASRRGDTLSEAFF
TRBJ2-6	TRBV7-9	-	once	TGTGCCAGCAGCTTTCGGCTCTCTGGGGCCAACGTCCTGACTTTC	CASSFRLSGANVLTF
TRBJ1-2	TRBV6-4	-	-	TGTGCCAGCAGTCTCACAATCCCACACGGAAAGACCTATGGCTACACCTTC	CASSLTIPHGKTYGYTF
TRBJ2-1	TRBV5-1	TRBD2	-	TGCGCCAGCAGCTTGGGGACTAGCGCTCAGAGCTCCTACAATGAGCAGTTCTTC	CASSLGTSAQSSYNEQFF
TRBJ1-2	TRBV29-1	-	-	TGCAGCGTTGAAACTCCTTCAAACTATGGCTACACCTTC	CSVETPSNYGYTF
TRBJ2-7	TRBV19	-	-	TGTGCCAGTAAAGGAATGCGGGACGAGCAGTACTTC	CASKGMRDEQYF
TRBJ2-4	TRBV6-6	-	-	TGTGCCAGCAGTAGACTAGGAATTCAGTACTTC	CASSRLGIQYF
TRBJ1-3	TRBV7-8	-	medium-sized	TGTGCCAGCAGCCCGATTGGGTACACCATATATTTT	CASSPIGYTIYF
TRBJ2-1	TRBV6-5	-	-	TGTGCCAGCAGTTACGTCTACAATGAGCAGTTCTTC	CASSYVYNEQFF
TRBJ1-3	TRBV28	-	-	TGTGCCAGCAGTTTACACAGGATCTCTGGAAACACCATATATTTT	CASSLHRISGNTIYF
TRBJ1-4	TRBV6-5	-	-	TGTGCCAGCAGTCCGGCGGGGCAAGGTGAAAAACTGTTTTTT	CASSPAGQGEKLFF